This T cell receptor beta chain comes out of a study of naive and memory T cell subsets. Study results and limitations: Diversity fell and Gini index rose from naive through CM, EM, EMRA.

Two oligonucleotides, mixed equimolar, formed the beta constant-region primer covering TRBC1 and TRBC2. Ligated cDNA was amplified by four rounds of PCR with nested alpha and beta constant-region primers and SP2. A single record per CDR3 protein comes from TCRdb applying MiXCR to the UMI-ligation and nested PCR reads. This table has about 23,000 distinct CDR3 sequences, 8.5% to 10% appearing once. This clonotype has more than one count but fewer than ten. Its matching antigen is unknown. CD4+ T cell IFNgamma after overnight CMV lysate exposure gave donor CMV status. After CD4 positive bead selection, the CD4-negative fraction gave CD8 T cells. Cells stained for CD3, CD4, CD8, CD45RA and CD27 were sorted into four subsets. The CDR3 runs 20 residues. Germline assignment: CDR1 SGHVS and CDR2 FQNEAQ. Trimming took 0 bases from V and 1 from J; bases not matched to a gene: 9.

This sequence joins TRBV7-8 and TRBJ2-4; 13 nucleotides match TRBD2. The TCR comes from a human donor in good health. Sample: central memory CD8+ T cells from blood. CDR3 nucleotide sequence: TGTGCCAGCAGCTTAGCGAGGACTAGCGGGAGAAACGGGGCCAAAAACATTCAGTACTTC. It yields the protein CASSLARTSGRNGAKNIQYF.